Following are 31 T cell receptor beta chains from one sample sequenced in a study of beta chain features in type 1 diabetes. The study's findings and limits: The study found moderately but significantly shorter TCRB CDR3s in all four CD4+ subsets of Type 1 diabetes patients.

Every bit of the isolated RNA underwent reverse transcription, so sequencing read expressed TCRB transcripts. Repertoires were generated with immunoSEQ multiplex PCR, while TCRdb's copy carries only in-frame clones and drops some. The sample holds hundreds of thousands of clones; over 11% are singletons and the top ten take 0.035% to 0.04%. Antigen specificity for these receptors is unknown. Sample: naive CD4+ T cells from blood. These receptors all come from a young man with type 1 diabetes.

This clone showed up just a few times. This CDR3 is CASSDWGNQPQHF. The CDR3 DNA is TGTGCCAGCAGTGATTGGGGGAATCAGCCCCAGCATTTT. J is TRBJ1-5 and V is TRBV2; possible D gene TRBD1, 5 bases. In germline, CDR1 is SNHLY, CDR2 FYNNEI. This CDR3 contains 13 residues. V was pared by 3 bases and J by 4 bases, with 7 bases between.

This clone has more than one count but fewer than ten. The chain joins TRBV5-4 to TRBJ2-3; D uncertain. CDR1 SGHNT and CDR2 YYREEE come from the germline V gene (reference sequence). V was clipped by 1 base and J by 2 bases, with 17 bases between them. This CDR3 is 17 amino acids long. The CDR3 reads CASSLFGSGPTTDTQYF. The CDR3 bases are TGTGCCAGCAGCTTGTTTGGATCAGGCCCCACCACAGATACGCAGTATTTT.

J is TRBJ2-3 and V is TRBV5-1; a weak D match, TRBD1 (6 bases). This CDR3 spans 17 amino acids. Germline-derived CDR1 and CDR2 are SGHRS and YFSETQ. V lost 2 bases and J lost 4, with 20 bases in between. The CDR3, as DNA: TGCGCCAGCAGCTTAACCCTAACAGGGAATTCGGCAGATACGCAGTATTTT. Translating it yields CASSLTLTGNSADTQYF. The full variable domain, its missing parts supplied by reference TRBV5-1 and TRBJ2-3, is KAGVTQTPRYLIKTRGQQVTLSCSPISGHRSVSWYQQTPGQGLQFLFEYFSETQRNKGNFPGRFSGRQFSNSRSEMNVSTLELGDSALYLCASSLTLTGNSADTQYFGPGTRLTVL.

The chain is built from TRBV5-1 and TRBJ1-5; weak D call: TRBD1 (6 bases). The CDR3 spans 15 residues. Between the trimmed V and J ends, which lost 0 bases and 2 bases, there was a span of 9 bases. Germline V gene data show CDR1 as SGHRS and CDR2 as YFSETQ. The CDR3 DNA reads TGCGCCAGCAGCTTGGGACAGGTTGGCAATCAGCCCCAGCATTTT. Amino acids: CASSLGQVGNQPQHF.

The chain joins TRBV5-4 to TRBJ2-1; 9 nucleotides agree with TRBD2. The CDR3 sequence is 15 residues long. J was trimmed by 1 base and V by 5 bases; bases with no gene match: 4. Germline V gene lookup returns CDR1 SGHNT and CDR2 YYREEE (reference sequence). Here the CDR3 reads CASSPLAGSYNEQFF. The CDR3 coding sequence is TGTGCCAGCAGTCCGCTAGCGGGGTCCTACAATGAGCAGTTCTTC.

The rearrangement joins TRBV19 to TRBJ2-7, with 8 bases aligning to TRBD2. The germline V gene has CDR1 LNHDA and CDR2 SQIVND (reference sequence). The CDR3 is 14 amino acids. V gave up 2 bases and J gave up 2 bases; unmatched junction bases: 2. The CDR3 nucleotides are TGTGCCAGTAGTATATTAGCGGGACCCTACGAGCAGTACTTC. Protein sequence: CASSILAGPYEQYF.

This clone was detected only a few times. The chain employs TRBV7-2 and TRBJ2-7, with TRBD2 matching over 7 bases. The length of the CDR3 is 13 residues. Germline-derived CDR1 and CDR2 are SGHTA and FQGNSA. After removal of 3 bases from V and 9 bases from J, the junction contained 8 bases not matched to a gene. The CDR3 region is CASSFPGGRVQYF. CDR3 nucleotide sequence: TGTGCCAGCAGCTTCCCGGGGGGTAGGGTGCAGTACTTC.

This clone occurred a few times. The chain combines TRBV21-1 with TRBJ2-7; the tabulated D call, TRBD2, remains unverified against the DNA. TRBV21-1 is labeled a pseudogene. There are 15 residues in the CDR3. CDR3 loop: CASRPGLAASYEQYF. CDR3 in DNA: TGTGCCAGCAGACCGGGACTAGCGGCGTCCTACGAGCAGTACTTC.

The J gene is TRBJ1-2, the V gene TRBV4-2, with 11 bases identical to TRBD1. V was clipped by 4 bases and J by 3 bases; unmatched bases: 4. This CDR3 is built from 15 residues. The germline gives CDR1 LGHNA, CDR2 YNFKEQ. CDR3 in DNA: TGTGCCAGCAGCCGCGGGACAGGGGGATACTATGGCTACACCTTC. Protein: CASSRGTGGYYGYTF.

The CDR3 nucleotides read TGTGCCAGCTCACCGACTCGCCTAGCGGGAGATGGAGAGCAGTACTTC. This encodes CASSPTRLAGDGEQYF. V gene TRBV18 combines with J gene TRBJ2-7, with 10 bases that match TRBD2. The V gene end was trimmed by 3 bases and the J gene end by 7 bases; junction bases not matched to a gene: 12. CDR3 length: 16 residues. CDR1 is KGHSH and CDR2 is LQKENI in the germline V gene.

This clone was recorded a few times. The chain employs TRBV14 and TRBJ1-1; D remains ambiguous. V lost 7 bases, J lost 4 bases, and 16 bases lay in between. Germline V gives CDR1 SGHDN, CDR2 FVKESK. The CDR3 is made up of 14 amino acids. CDR3 residues: CASTPVDWGTEAFF. The CDR3 DNA sequence: TGTGCCAGCACGCCGGTGGATTGGGGCACTGAAGCTTTCTTT.

V gene TRBV7-2 combines with J gene TRBJ2-2, with 12 bases fitting TRBD2. Germline CDR1 is SGHTA and CDR2 is FQGNSA. The CDR3 length is 15 residues. Trimming at V came to 5 bases and at J to 7 bases, leaving 5 bases not matched to a gene. The CDR3 region is CASSPSSGGGGELFF. DNA for the CDR3: TGTGCCAGCAGCCCCTCTAGCGGGGGGGGCGGGGAGCTGTTTTTT. Together with reference TRBV7-2 and TRBJ2-2, the CDR3 gives the full variable domain: GAGVSQSPSNKVTEKGKDVELRCDPISGHTALYWYRQSLGQGLEFLIYFQGNSAPDKSGLPSDRFSAERTGGSVSTLTIQRTQQEDSAVYLCASSPSSGGGGELFFGEGSRLTVL.

CDR3 nucleotide sequence: TGTGCCAGCAGTTACTCGACGCGCTACGAGCAGTACTTC. As protein: CASSYSTRYEQYF. The chain employs TRBV6-5 and TRBJ2-7; D not certain. Trimming cost V 0 bases and J 3 bases, with 6 bases left between them. The CDR3 loop spans 13 amino acids. Per germline, CDR1 MNHEY and CDR2 SVGAGI.

CDR3 nucleotide sequence: TGTGCCAGCAGCCAGAGGATTGGGCAGGCCTACGAGCAGTACTTC. Its protein is CASSQRIGQAYEQYF. The chain combines TRBV7-2 with TRBJ2-7, with D unclear. Trimming cost V 5 bases and J 2 bases, with 16 bases left between them. CDR1 and CDR2 from the germline V gene are SGHTA and FQGNSA. The CDR3 extends over 15 amino acids.

This clone came up a few times. This chain links TRBV7-9 with TRBJ2-7, with 11 bases identical to TRBD2. V was pared by 5 bases and J by 4 bases, with 4 bases of the junction left unmatched. Germline lookup yields CDR1 SEHNR and CDR2 FQNEAQ (reference sequence). The length of the CDR3 is 14 residues. The CDR3 loop reads CASSGTSGPYEQYF. CDR3 coding DNA: TGTGCCAGCAGCGGGACTAGCGGCCCATACGAGCAGTACTTC.

The chain employs TRBV2 and TRBJ2-1; 8 bases match TRBD2. Per the germline V gene, CDR1 is SNHLY and CDR2 is FYNNEI. This CDR3 region has 14 residues. V lost 3 bases to trimming and J lost 6 bases; unmatched junction nucleotides: 4. CDR3 nucleotides: TGTGCCAGCAGTGATGGGACTAGGGTCAATGAGCAGTTCTTC. This sequence encodes CASSDGTRVNEQFF.

This clone has more than one count but fewer than ten. This chain connects TRBV28 to TRBJ2-7, with a weak D call TRBD1 (6 bases). The V gene's germline CDR1 is MDHEN and CDR2 SYDVKM. V lost 2 bases, J lost 1 base, and 12 bases lay in between. CDR3 length: 15 amino acids. CDR3 loop: CASSLLQGGSYEQYF. CDR3 coding DNA: TGTGCCAGCAGTTTACTACAGGGCGGTTCCTACGAGCAGTACTTC.

The sample holds a few counts of this clone. The V call is TRBV29-1, the J call TRBJ2-7; D could derive from TRBD1 or TRBD2 (6 bases each). The germline gives CDR1 SQVTM, CDR2 ANQGSEA. V lost 5 bases, J lost 2 bases, and 13 bases lay in between. This CDR3 has 13 residues. CDR3 DNA: TGCAGCGTTTCGGGGGCTAGGGCCTACGAGCAGTACTTC. It translates to CSVSGARAYEQYF.

The gene calls are TRBV28 and TRBJ1-1, with 7 bases identical to TRBD1. The CDR3 consists of 17 residues. CDR1 and CDR2 from the germline V gene are MDHEN and SYDVKM. The V segment lost 8 bases and the J segment 3 bases; nucleotides outside the gene matches: 18. CDR3 sequence: CASPPPSTGSGDTEAFF. The CDR3 DNA follows: TGTGCCAGCCCACCCCCTTCGACAGGGTCCGGCGACACTGAAGCTTTCTTT.

This clone was found a few times. The rearrangement links TRBV6-9 to TRBJ2-5; no definite D call. CDR1 is MNHGY and CDR2 is SVAAGI in the germline V gene. The germline V and J ends were trimmed by 5 bases and 5 bases, with 18 bases remaining between them. CDR3 size: 15 residues. The CDR3 DNA is TGTGCCAGCAGTCCTACACCCCGGTTCCTGGAGACCCAGTACTTC. Translation gives CASSPTPRFLETQYF.

This clone has only a few counts. This rearrangement joins TRBV30 to TRBJ1-2; 7 bases agree with TRBD1. Losses at the gene ends were 2 bases for V and 5 bases for J; bases not matched to a gene: 14. The germline gives CDR1 GTSNPN, CDR2 SVGIG (reference sequence). This CDR3 is built from 16 residues. The CDR3 DNA reads TGTGCCTGGAGTAAGGGACAGCTGTGGGTTAGGTATGGCTACACCTTC. Amino acids: CAWSKGQLWVRYGYTF.

This clone occurred a few times. This chain connects TRBV10-3 to TRBJ2-5; 8 bases match TRBD2. Germline CDR1 ENHRY, CDR2 SYGVKD. This CDR3 is built from 15 residues. V was pared by 10 bases and J by 1 base, with 11 bases of the junction left unmatched. CDR3 residues: CATIQPSGGQETQYF. The CDR3, as DNA: TGTGCCACTATTCAACCGAGCGGGGGCCAAGAGACCCAGTACTTC.

This chain uses TRBV6-5 with TRBJ1-1, with D possibly TRBD1 on 5 matching bases. With 6 bases removed from V and 4 bases from J, the gap between germline ends came to 9 bases. The CDR3 has 12 amino acids. Germline V lookup: CDR1 MNHEY, CDR2 SVGAGI. For the CDR3, the DNA is TGTGCCAGCAGAGCAGGGTTCACTGAAGCTTTCTTT. This translates into CASRAGFTEAFF.

V usage is TRBV6-5 and J usage is TRBJ2-7; D could derive from TRBD1 or TRBD2 (5 bases each). CDR3 length: 14 residues. V lost 0 bases to trimming and J lost 2 bases, with 8 bases between them. CDR1 is MNHEY and CDR2 is SVGAGI in the germline V gene. The CDR3 nucleotides read TGTGCCAGCAGTTACTCCGGGACCCCCTACGAGCAGTACTTC. This sequence encodes CASSYSGTPYEQYF.

This clone was observed a handful of times. The V gene is TRBV30, the J gene TRBJ2-2; D is undetermined. Trimming took 5 bases from V and 4 from J, leaving 8 bases between them. The CDR3 extends over 12 amino acids. Germline values: CDR1 GTSNPN, CDR2 SVGIG (reference sequence). CDR3 in amino acids: CAWHPSTGELFF. CDR3 nucleotides: TGTGCCTGGCACCCAAGCACCGGGGAGCTGTTTTTT.

Of note for this clone: This specimen includes other DNA sequences encoding the same CDR3. The chain is built from TRBV27 and TRBJ1-5; 8 bases align to TRBD1. V lost 6 bases to trimming and J lost 4 bases; unmatched junction nucleotides: 5. CDR3 size: 14 residues. Germline assignment: CDR1 MNHEY and CDR2 SMNVEV (reference sequence). The CDR3 bases are TGTGCCAGCAGCCTTAGACAGGGGAATCAGCCCCAGCATTTT. Amino acids: CASSLRQGNQPQHF.

This clone was seen a few times. CDR3 in amino acids: CASSQELEKLFF. DNA for the CDR3: TGTGCCAGCAGCCAAGAACTTGAAAAACTGTTTTTT. The chain employs TRBV5-4 and TRBJ1-4; D ambiguous. CDR1 is SGHNT and CDR2 is YYREEE in the germline V gene (reference sequence). The CDR3 has 12 residues. Trimming took 4 bases from V and 7 from J, leaving 8 bases between them.

This rearrangement joins TRBV14 to TRBJ2-1, with 7 bases lining up with TRBD2. The germline V gene encodes CDR1 SGHDN and CDR2 FVKESK. V lost 1 base to trimming and J lost 4 bases; unmatched junction nucleotides: 7. CDR3 length equals 16 residues. CDR3 sequence reads: CASSQAGGRKYNEQFF. The CDR3, as DNA: TGTGCCAGCAGCCAAGCCGGCGGGAGAAAGTACAATGAGCAGTTCTTC.

The rearrangement joins TRBV25-1 to TRBJ2-5; 7 bases are a match to TRBD1. Germline V lookup: CDR1 MGHDK, CDR2 SYGVNS. The CDR3 covers 17 residues. V was pared by 1 base and J by 4 bases, with 12 bases of the junction left unmatched. CDR3 in amino acids: CASSEWDRSVNRETQYF. CDR3 coding DNA: TGTGCCAGCAGTGAATGGGACAGATCGGTAAACAGAGAGACCCAGTACTTC.

This clone turned up a few times. The rearrangement uses TRBV5-1 and TRBJ2-7; possible D gene TRBD2, 6 bases. Per the germline V gene, CDR1 is SGHRS and CDR2 is YFSETQ. There are 11 residues in the CDR3. Trimming took off 5 bases at V and 6 bases at J, with 9 bases between the two ends. The CDR3 loop is CASREGGEQYF. CDR3 bases: TGCGCCAGCAGGGAGGGCGGCGAGCAGTACTTC.

This clone was seen more than once but under ten times. The chain has TRBV10-3 and TRBJ2-1; TRBD1 matches 8 bases. The CDR3 has 14 residues. Germline V gives CDR1 ENHRY, CDR2 SYGVKD. V was clipped by 0 bases and J by 5 bases; unmatched bases: 0. CDR3: CAISESTGDNEQFF. CDR3 DNA sequence: TGTGCCATCAGTGAGTCGACAGGGGACAATGAGCAGTTCTTC.